This TCR beta chain was recorded in a study of PD-1 blockade in classical Hodgkin lymphoma. Time point in this sample: cycle 4 day 1 (C4D1), after five to seven weeks of nivolumab. Autologous stem cell transplantation was followed by relapse in every patient, and brentuximab vedotin exposure varied. CDR3 length: 17 amino acids. Germline V gene sequence: CDR1 SGHAT, CDR2 FQNNGV. Trimming took 6 bases from V and 1 from J, leaving 18 bases between them. Some clones are missing from TCRdb's copy, which holds only in-frame ones; the method was immunoSEQ multiplex PCR. This table has 110,000 or so clones, roughly nine tenths appearing once.

Sequences were derived from peripheral blood mononuclear cells (PBMCs), sampled before the fourth cycle of nivolumab. The clonotype originates from a human donor with classical Hodgkin lymphoma. This chain uses TRBV11-2 with TRBJ2-2; maybe TRBD2 (6 bases). In DNA form, the CDR3 reads TGTGCCAGCAGGGCTCACCGGCGGGATGGGAACACCGGGGAGCTGTTTTTT. Translating it yields CASRAHRRDGNTGELFF.